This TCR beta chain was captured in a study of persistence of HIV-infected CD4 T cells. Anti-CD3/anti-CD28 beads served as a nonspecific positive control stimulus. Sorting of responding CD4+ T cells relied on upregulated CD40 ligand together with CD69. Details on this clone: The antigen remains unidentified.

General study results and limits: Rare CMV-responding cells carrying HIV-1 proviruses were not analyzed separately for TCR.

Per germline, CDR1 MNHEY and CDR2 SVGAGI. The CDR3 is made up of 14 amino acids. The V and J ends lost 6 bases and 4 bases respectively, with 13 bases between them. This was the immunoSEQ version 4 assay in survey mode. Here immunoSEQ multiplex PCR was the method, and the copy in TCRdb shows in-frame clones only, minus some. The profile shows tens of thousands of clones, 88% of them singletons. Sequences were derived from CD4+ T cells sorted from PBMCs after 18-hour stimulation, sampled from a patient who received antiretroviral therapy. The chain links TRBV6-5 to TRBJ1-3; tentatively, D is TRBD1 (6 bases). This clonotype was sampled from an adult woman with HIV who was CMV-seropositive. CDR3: CASRAQGTGNTIYF. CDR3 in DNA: TGTGCCAGCAGGGCACAGGGAACCGGAAACACCATATATTTT.